The T cell receptor beta chain under discussion was sequenced for a study of Ad26.COV2.S vaccination and SARS-CoV-2 variants. In the study overall: Intramuscular Ad26.COV2.S doses were given once or twice, 56 days apart. Study-level results: With respect to non-spike TCR breadth, vaccine and placebo recipients were similar. Assessments of TCR breadth and depth may have underestimated the total T cell responses.

As concerns this clone: The antigen remains undetermined.

Germline CDR1 WNHNN, CDR2 SYGVQD (reference sequence). There are 13 residues in the CDR3. V was shortened by 5 bases and J by 3 bases, with 7 bases between the two germline ends. Method: immunoSEQ multiplex PCR; TCRdb's copy keeps in-frame clones and lacks some. The sample lists about 320,000 clones, 85% to 90% occurring once. This sample's treatment: roughly 18 received Ad26.COV2.S at low or high dose, single or two shots; 5 received placebo; per-sample allocation not given. Sampling was done on day 63 after the first vaccine or placebo injection. What was given as vaccine was an Ad26 vector encoding Wuhan-strain SARS-CoV-2 spike.

The source is a person between 18 and 65 years old who received the Ad26.COV2.S COVID-19 vaccine or a placebo. Source: peripheral blood, taken in a trial of Ad26.COV2.S vaccine versus placebo. V usage is TRBV10-1 and J usage is TRBJ2-2, with TRBD1 as a possible D gene (6 bases). The DNA of the CDR3 is TGCGCCAGCAGTCCAGGGGACACCGGGGAGCTGTTTTTT. Amino acid sequence: CASSPGDTGELFF.